This TCR beta chain comes out of a study of blood T cell repertoires in COVID-19. The wider study: Samples came from the United States, Italy and Spain, spanning acute and convalescent COVID-19. T cells, B-cell-depleted T cells, or PBMCs provided the cDNA or gDNA that served as material.

The CDR3 loop spans 11 amino acids. Germline-derived CDR1 and CDR2 are DFQATT and SNEGSKA (reference sequence). V was clipped by 1 base and J by 14 bases, with 9 bases between them. The table came from immunoSEQ multiplex PCR; TCRdb's copy has only in-frame clones and leaves some out. Here the sample spans 200,000 or so clones, just under 85% being singletons. The clonotype was recovered from a human donor with acute or convalescent COVID-19. The donor label of this sample is uncertain. Source material: peripheral blood. The chain has TRBV20-1 and TRBJ1-6, with a tentative D call TRBD1 (5 bases). This chain's CDR3 is CSARGGAALHF. CDR3 coding DNA: TGCAGTGCTAGAGGCGGGGCTGCCCTCCACTTT.